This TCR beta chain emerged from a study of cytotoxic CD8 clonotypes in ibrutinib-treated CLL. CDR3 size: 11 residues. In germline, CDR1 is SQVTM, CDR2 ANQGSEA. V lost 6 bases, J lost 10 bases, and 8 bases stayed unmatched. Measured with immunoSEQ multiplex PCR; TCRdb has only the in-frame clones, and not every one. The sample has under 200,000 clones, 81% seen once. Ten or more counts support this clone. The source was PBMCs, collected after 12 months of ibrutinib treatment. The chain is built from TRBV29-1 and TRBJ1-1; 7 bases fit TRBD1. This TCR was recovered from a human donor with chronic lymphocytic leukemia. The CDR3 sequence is CSVEQGRGAFF. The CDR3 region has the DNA TGCAGCGTAGAACAGGGGAGAGGAGCTTTCTTT. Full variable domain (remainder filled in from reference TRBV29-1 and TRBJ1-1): SAVISQKPSRDICQRGTSLTIQCQVDSQVTMMFWYRQQPGQSLTLIATANQGSEATYESGFVIDKFPISRPNLTFSTLTVSNMSPEDSSIYLCSVEQGRGAFFGQGTRLTVV.